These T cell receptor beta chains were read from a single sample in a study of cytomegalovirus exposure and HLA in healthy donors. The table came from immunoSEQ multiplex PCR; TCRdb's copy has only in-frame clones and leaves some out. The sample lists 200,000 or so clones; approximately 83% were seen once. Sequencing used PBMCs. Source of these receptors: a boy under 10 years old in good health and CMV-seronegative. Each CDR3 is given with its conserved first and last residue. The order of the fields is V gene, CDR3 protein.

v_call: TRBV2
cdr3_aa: CASSPRGSYEQYF

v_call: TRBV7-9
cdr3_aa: CASSPSSGANVLTF

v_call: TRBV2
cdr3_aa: CASSENIYGYTF

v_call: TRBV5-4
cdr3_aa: CASSFGPRQFEAFF

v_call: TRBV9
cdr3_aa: CASSSPTGSNEQFF

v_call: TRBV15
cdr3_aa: CATSQPMDSPDTQYF

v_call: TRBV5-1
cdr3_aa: CASSLGGRDNYGYTF

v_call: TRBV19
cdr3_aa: CASSLDRANTEAFF

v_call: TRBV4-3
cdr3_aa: CASSQGAGAGELFF

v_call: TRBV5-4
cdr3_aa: CASRRGLGYQETQYF